Following are 22 T cell receptor beta chains from one sample sequenced in a study of T cell clonality in common variable immunodeficiency. The method was immunoSEQ multiplex PCR; TCRdb's version includes in-frame clones alone and lacks a portion of them. The repertoire consists of tens of thousands of clones, none detected only once. The sample consisted of peripheral blood mononuclear cells. These receptors all stem from a person aged 18 to 69 in good health.

This clone was found many times. The CDR3 end is not reached by the read, which stops 3 residues before it; the germline J gene fills it in. The rearrangement links TRBV6-1 to TRBJ2-7; D perhaps matches TRBD1 (6 bases). V was trimmed by 4 bases and J by 3 bases, leaving 19 bases between them. This CDR3 contains 16 residues. Germline V CDR1 and CDR2: MNHNS, SASEGT. CDR3 sequence: CASSGGPGTSLYEQYF. The CDR3 bases that were read are TGTGCCAGCAGTGGGGGGCCCGGGACATCACTCTACGAG.

This clone has ten or more counts. The CDR3 DNA, read in part, is TGTGCCAGCAGTGAAGTCTCCGTTGAGCCC. Translation gives CASSEVSVEP. The whole CDR3 region reads CASSEVSVEPQHF. The chain links TRBV2 to TRBJ1-5; no clear D gene. The read stops 3 residues short of the end of the CDR3; the missing end is completed from the germline J gene. V was cut by 1 base and J by 8 bases, with 9 bases left in between. This CDR3 is built from 13 residues. The V gene's germline CDR1 is SNHLY and CDR2 FYNNEI. Full variable domain (rest looked up from reference TRBV2 and TRBJ1-5): EPEVTQTPSHQVTQMGQEVILRCVPISNHLYFYWYRQILGQKVEFLVSFYNNEISEKSEIFDDQFSVERPDGSNFTLKIRSTKLEDSAMYFCASSEVSVEPQHFGDGTRLSIL.

In this sample, this clone turned up many times. The read falls 3 residues short of the CDR3 end, and the missing part is taken from the germline J gene. The chain uses TRBV6-1 and TRBJ1-1; D call uncertain. The V end was cut by 1 base, the J end by 2 bases, with 8 bases between. Germline V lookup: CDR1 MNHNS, CDR2 SASEGT. This CDR3 has 14 residues. CDR3 DNA, as far as it was read: TGTGCCAGCAGTGAAGGGCAGTTTAACACTGAA. It is translated as CASSEGQFNTE. The whole CDR3 reads CASSEGQFNTEAFF.

A few counts support this clone. Read coverage stops 3 residues before the CDR3 terminus; the germline J gene supplies the remainder. V and J are TRBV19 and TRBJ1-2; D not resolved. The CDR3 spans 16 residues. In germline, CDR1 is LNHDA, CDR2 SQIVND (reference sequence). The CDR3 sequence: CASSIEHTSGSYDYTF. Partial CDR3 DNA: TGTGCCAGTAGTATAGAGCATACTAGCGGGAGCTACGAC.

This clone was seen repeatedly, ten times or more. CDR3 region: CATRTSGVNEQFF. The CDR3 DNA, read in part, is TGTGCCACTAGGACTAGCGGAGTCAATGAG. This chain connects TRBV27 to TRBJ2-1; 10 nucleotides match TRBD2. The read stops 3 residues short of the end of the CDR3; the missing end is completed from the germline J gene. The V segment lost 10 bases and the J segment 6 bases; nucleotides outside the gene matches: 6. Germline V lookup: CDR1 MNHEY, CDR2 SMNVEV (reference sequence). The CDR3 contains 13 residues.

This clone was seen repeatedly, ten times or more. The CDR3 end falls 3 residues outside the read, so it is completed with the germline J gene. The chain has TRBV6-1 and TRBJ2-7; D is possibly TRBD2 (6 bases). Trimming took 3 bases from V and 4 from J, leaving 10 bases between them. Germline CDR1 and CDR2: MNHNS and SASEGT. This CDR3 region has 13 residues. Partial CDR3 DNA: TGTGCCAGCAGTGAGGTAGCGGTGTACGAG. Encoded protein: CASSEVAVYE. The entire CDR3 is CASSEVAVYEQYF.

This clone has a count of ten or more. With the read ending 3 residues before the CDR3 end, the germline J gene is used to fill in that end. The chain joins TRBV11-2 to TRBJ1-1, with 11 bases lining up with TRBD1. This CDR3 has 15 amino acids. Germline trimming cut 5 bases from V and 6 bases from J; bases unmatched to any gene: 8. Germline CDR1 SGHAT, CDR2 FQNNGV. The CDR3 reads CASSRAGTGGPEAFF. The covered CDR3 bases are TGTGCCAGCAGCCGGGCCGGGACAGGGGGGCCTGAA.

In the case of this clone: The DNA ends 3 residues before the CDR3 does, and the rest of the CDR3 is filled in from the germline J gene. The chain combines TRBV7-9 with TRBJ1-6; 7 bases fit TRBD1. The J segment lost 6 bases and the V segment lost 8 bases, leaving 7 bases of the junction unmatched. Germline assignment: CDR1 SEHNR and CDR2 FQNEAQ (reference sequence). The CDR3 is 14 amino acids. Here the CDR3 reads CASSLTGTNSPLHF. The CDR3 bases that were read are TGTGCCAGCTCCCTGACAGGGACTAATTCACCC.

Of note for this clone: The CDR3 end falls 3 residues outside the read, so it is completed with the germline J gene. The V and J genes are TRBV2 and TRBJ1-2; 8 positions match TRBD1. This CDR3 has 13 amino acids. V was clipped by 8 bases and J by 7 bases; unmatched bases: 9. From germline, CDR1 is SNHLY and CDR2 FYNNEI. The sequenced CDR3 bases are TGTGCCAGCGAGGCCAGGGGGCTCAGTGGC. This gives the protein CASEARGLSG. The entire CDR3 is CASEARGLSGYTF.

This clone was counted at least ten times. The read ends 3 residues early relative to the CDR3; the germline J gene fills the gap. This rearrangement joins TRBV5-1 to TRBJ1-3; 7 bases are a match to TRBD1. Germline V gene sequence: CDR1 SGHRS, CDR2 YFSETQ. The CDR3 is 14 amino acids. Unmatched junction bases numbered 5, after V lost 4 bases and J lost 4 bases. Here the CDR3 reads CASSLGQDGNTIYF. The part of the CDR3 DNA that was read is TGCGCCAGCAGCCTAGGACAGGACGGAAACACC.

The table lists this clone with many counts. The read comes to an end 3 residues before the CDR3 does, leaving the germline J gene to fill in the end. This chain connects TRBV6-2 or TRBV6-3 to TRBJ2-5; 8 bases fit TRBD1. Germline trimming cut 6 bases from V and 4 bases from J; bases unmatched to any gene: 10. The CDR3 runs to 15 residues. Per germline, CDR1 MNHEY and CDR2 SVGEGT. CDR3 bases read: TGTGCCAGCAGCCTTACCTGGACAGGGCGAGAGACC. Amino acid sequence: CASSLTWTGRET. The whole CDR3 region reads CASSLTWTGRETQYF.

This clone appeared a few times. The read gets to within 3 residues of the CDR3 end, and the germline J gene fills in the rest. The chain uses TRBV29-1 and TRBJ1-5, with a tentative D call TRBD1 (5 bases). From germline, CDR1 is SQVTM and CDR2 ANQGSEA. The length of the CDR3 is 12 residues. Trimming took 6 bases from V and 2 from J, leaving 8 bases between them. The CDR3 sequence: CSVSGGNQPQHF. The sequenced part of the CDR3 DNA is TGCAGCGTATCGGGGGGCAATCAGCCC.

This clone was seen at least ten times. The read comes to an end 3 residues before the CDR3 does, leaving the germline J gene to fill in the end. The chain is built from TRBV29-1 and TRBJ1-1; no clear D gene. The length of the CDR3 is 11 residues. V lost 8 bases and J 1 base, leaving 8 bases between the germline ends. The germline V gene has CDR1 SQVTM and CDR2 ANQGSEA. CDR3 residues: CSLRQNTEAFF. Partial CDR3 DNA: TGCAGCCTGAGACAGAACACTGAA.

This clone was seen many times. CDR3 amino acids: CASSEGGATQYF. The CDR3 bases that were read are TGTGCCAGCAGTGAGGGAGGGGCGACC. This sequence joins TRBV6-1 and TRBJ2-5; 7 bases fit TRBD2. The missing CDR3 end, 3 residues past where the read stops, is filled in from the germline J gene. Germline V gene lookup returns CDR1 MNHNS and CDR2 SASEGT. This CDR3 has 12 residues. V gave up 3 bases and J gave up 7 bases; unmatched junction bases: 2.

This clone was observed many times. The observed sequence ends 3 residues before the CDR3 terminus, with the missing tail filled in from the germline J gene. The chain links TRBV18 to TRBJ1-5; D perhaps matches TRBD1 (6 bases). From germline, CDR1 is KGHSH and CDR2 LQKENI. The length of the CDR3 is 14 residues. Trimming shortened V by 1 base and J by 3 bases, and 7 bases separated the two germline ends. CDR3 sequence: CASSPQGVNQPQHF. CDR3 DNA (partial): TGTGCCAGCTCACCACAGGGGGTCAATCAGCCC.

Ten or more counts support this clone. The read terminates 3 residues ahead of where the CDR3 ends, so the germline J gene completes it. The chain links TRBV4-2 to TRBJ1-2; a possible D gene is TRBD1 (5 bases). CDR1 is LGHNA and CDR2 is YNFKEQ in the germline V gene. This CDR3 is built from 16 residues. The germline V and J ends were trimmed by 2 bases and 0 bases, with 13 bases remaining between them. CDR3 region: CASSQLWRGSNYGYTF. The DNA read from the CDR3 is TGTGCCAGCAGCCAACTTTGGCGGGGCTCTAACTATGGC.

Many counts were recorded for this clone. Read coverage stops 3 residues before the CDR3 terminus; the germline J gene supplies the remainder. The chain links TRBV29-1 to TRBJ2-7, with D possibly matching TRBD2 (5 bases). V lost 7 bases, J lost 4 bases, and 11 bases lay in between. CDR1 is SQVTM, CDR2 ANQGSEA, per germline. This CDR3 contains 11 residues. The part of the CDR3 DNA that was read is TGCAGCGCAACTCGGGGTTACGAG. As protein: CSATRGYE. The whole CDR3 sequence reads CSATRGYEQYF.

This clone was found many times. With the read ending 3 residues before the CDR3 end, the germline J gene is used to fill in that end. The V and J genes are TRBV19 and TRBJ1-5; perhaps TRBD1 as D (6 bases). V lost 7 bases, J lost 8 bases, and 18 bases lay in between. The CDR3 totals 14 residues. CDR1 is LNHDA and CDR2 is SQIVND in the germline V gene (reference sequence). The CDR3 is CASTTGFSLEPQHF. CDR3 DNA (partial): TGTGCCAGTACTACAGGGTTTTCCCTTGAGCCC.

Many counts were recorded for this clone. The read stops 3 residues short of the end of the CDR3; the missing end is completed from the germline J gene. J is TRBJ2-4 and V is TRBV2, with 9 bases that match TRBD1. Germline values: CDR1 SNHLY, CDR2 FYNNEI. The CDR3 is 17 amino acids. J was trimmed by 2 bases and V by 6 bases; bases with no gene match: 11. CDR3 DNA, as far as it was read: TGTGCCAGCAGGGACTTCACCGGGACAGGGTCCAAAAACATT. Its protein product is CASRDFTGTGSKNI. Given in full, the CDR3 is CASRDFTGTGSKNIQYF. Supplemented by reference TRBV2 and TRBJ2-4, the full variable domain reads EPEVTQTPSHQVTQMGQEVILRCVPISNHLYFYWYRQILGQKVEFLVSFYNNEISEKSEIFDDQFSVERPDGSNFTLKIRSTKLEDSAMYFCASRDFTGTGSKNIQYFGAGTRLSVL.

This clone was seen at least ten times. The read terminates 3 residues ahead of where the CDR3 ends, so the germline J gene completes it. The chain links TRBV2 to TRBJ1-3, with 8 positions matching TRBD1. The CDR3 covers 15 residues. Germline trimming cut 7 bases from V and 4 bases from J; bases unmatched to any gene: 9. Germline V gene lookup returns CDR1 SNHLY and CDR2 FYNNEI. CDR3 DNA (partial): TGTGCCAGCACGATGGACAGGGCACGCGGAAACACC. Protein product: CASTMDRARGNT. The whole CDR3 sequence is CASTMDRARGNTIYF.

This clone was counted ten times or more. The read ends 3 residues before the CDR3 terminus; that terminus is restored from the germline J gene. The V and J genes are TRBV29-1 and TRBJ1-1, with D hard to call. Germline values: CDR1 SQVTM, CDR2 ANQGSEA. The CDR3 consists of 13 residues. V was clipped by 6 bases and J by 4 bases, with 15 bases between them. The sequenced CDR3 bases are TGCAGCGTGCCAGGCAACGGTGGCACTGAA. It specifies CSVPGNGGTE. The complete CDR3 sequence is CSVPGNGGTEAFF.

This clone was detected ten times or more. The observed sequence ends 3 residues before the CDR3 terminus, with the missing tail filled in from the germline J gene. This sequence joins TRBV10-2 and TRBJ2-1; no clear D. V was clipped by 6 bases and J by 9 bases, with 15 bases between them. CDR3 length equals 13 residues. Germline V gene data show CDR1 as WSHSY and CDR2 as SAAADI. CDR3 sequence: CASRFPSVREQFF. Partial CDR3 DNA: TGCGCCAGCAGATTCCCTAGTGTTCGTGAG.